Below, one TCR beta chain is given with its context. No cognate antigen has been identified for it. No base quality values were provided; no much bigger clone lies one nucleotide off. TCRbeta CDR3 regions were amplified from genomic DNA using the immunoSEQ Assay, a bias-controlled multiplex PCR. The authors' analysis ran thus. The number of nucleated cells in each sample was estimated by amplification of reference gene primers within the assay. To quantify the absolute abundance of each unique TCRbeta CDR3 rearrangement, sequence reads were collapsed and filtered. For each sample, productive Simpson clonality was calculated as the square root of Simpson's diversity index over productive rearrangements. In its TCRdb copy, this immuneACCESS table keeps in-frame sequences only and misses some clones. Where compared with another copy, unresolved V genes explain less than half of these, and the others have no known cause. V, J and clone size are those of that table, while D and trimming were read from the DNA. Here the sample has over 250,000 clones; around 87% occur a single time. 1.5% of the sample rests with the top ten.

These data come from a study of blood T cell repertoires in COVID-19 (dated by TCRdb to the early 2020s). Describing the broader study: Samples covering the acute and convalescent phases of COVID-19 were provided by collaborators in the United States, Italy and Spain. The material from the prospective study consisted of cDNA or gDNA derived from T cells, B-cell-depleted T cells, or PBMCs. The dataset comprised deeply sampled blood TCRbeta repertoires from subjects exposed to, actively infected with, or recovered from COVID-19. The repertoires were released in a freely available public database meant as a resource for research on the immune response to SARS-CoV-2. Samples were obtained from the ongoing ImmuneRACE study (first 160 participants) and from about 1,300 subjects provided by 6 global collaborators. Sample metadata almost always included a de-identified subject ID, COVID-19 status, age in years and sex. Where available, HLA class I and class II types were taken from metadata supplied by the sample provider and were not determined by assay-based typing.

Samples from volunteer blood donors who had recovered from COVID-19 were contributed by a second Seattle source. Each collaborating institution followed its own protocols to collect whole blood in K2EDTA tubes. For TCRbeta analysis, collaborators shipped samples as frozen whole blood, isolated PBMCs, or DNA extracted from either of those sample types. General findings and caveats noted by the study authors: The quantity of clinical and demographic metadata differed by source and by participant and was supplied without curation.

The germline V end is reduced by 3 bases and the J end by 0 bases; junction bases left unmatched: 8. Measured from the cysteine to the phenylalanine, the CDR3 is 17 residues long. CDR3 DNA is the only sequence kept; it has 51 bases, read in frame from the first base. CDR1 KGHSH and CDR2 LQKENI are derived from the germline V gene. Sequencing input: peripheral blood. The rearrangement combines TRBV18 with TRBJ1-1; 9 bases in the middle match TRBD1. This receptor was taken from a woman between 40 and 55 years old who had recovered from COVID-19. The DNA sequence is TGTGCCAGCTCACCGCGGGAACAGGGGGCTATGAACACTGAAGCTTTCTTT. Translated, this is CASSPREQGAMNTEAFF.